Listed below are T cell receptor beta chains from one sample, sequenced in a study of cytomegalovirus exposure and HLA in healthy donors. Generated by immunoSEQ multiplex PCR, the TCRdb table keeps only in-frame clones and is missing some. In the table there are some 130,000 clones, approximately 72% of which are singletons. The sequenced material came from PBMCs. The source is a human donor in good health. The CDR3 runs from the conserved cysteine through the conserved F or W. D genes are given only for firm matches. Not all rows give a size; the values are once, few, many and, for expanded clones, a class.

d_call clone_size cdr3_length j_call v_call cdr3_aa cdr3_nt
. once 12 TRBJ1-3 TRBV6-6 CASSDSRDTIYF TGTGCCAGCAGTGATTCTAGAGACACCATATATTTT
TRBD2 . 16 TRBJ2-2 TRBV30 CAWRRGLAGVTGELFF TGTGCCTGGAGGAGGGGACTAGCGGGAGTCACCGGGGAGCTGTTTTTT
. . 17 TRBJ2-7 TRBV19 CASSPGLGSSSSYEQYF TGTGCCAGTAGTCCGGGACTTGGGTCCTCGAGCTCCTACGAGCAGTACTTC
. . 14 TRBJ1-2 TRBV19 CASSIDGGTYGYTF TGTGCCAGTAGTATAGACGGGGGAACCTATGGCTACACCTTC
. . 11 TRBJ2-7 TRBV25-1 CASSGAYEQYF TGTGCCAGCAGTGGGGCCTACGAGCAGTACTTC
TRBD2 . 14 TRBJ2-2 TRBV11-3 CASSSTSGTGELFF TGTGCCAGCAGCTCGACTAGCGGCACCGGGGAGCTGTTTTTT
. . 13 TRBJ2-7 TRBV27 CASSQQGSYEQYF TGTGCCAGCAGCCAGCAGGGCTCCTACGAGCAGTACTTC
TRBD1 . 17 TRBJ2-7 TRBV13 CASSSSKVTGGFYEQYF TGTGCCAGCAGCTCCTCAAAGGTGACAGGGGGCTTCTACGAGCAGTACTTC
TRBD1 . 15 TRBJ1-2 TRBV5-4 CASSTPGQGHYGYTF TGTGCCAGCAGCACTCCGGGACAGGGGCACTATGGCTACACCTTC
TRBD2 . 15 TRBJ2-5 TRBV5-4 CASSGGGVLQETQYF TGTGCCAGCAGCGGGGGGGGTGTCCTTCAAGAGACCCAGTACTTC
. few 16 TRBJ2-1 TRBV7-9 CASSLMWIGAGNEQFF TGTGCCAGCAGCTTAATGTGGATCGGCGCGGGAAATGAGCAGTTCTTC
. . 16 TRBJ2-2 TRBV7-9 CASSLEVGGPAGELFF TGTGCCAGCAGCTTAGAGGTCGGGGGGCCGGCCGGGGAGCTGTTTTTT
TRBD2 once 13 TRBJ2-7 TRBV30 CAWRVAGSYEQYF TGTGCCTGGAGGGTAGCGGGGTCTTACGAGCAGTACTTC
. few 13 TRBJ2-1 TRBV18 CASSSQRRDGQFF TGTGCCAGCTCATCACAGAGGCGGGATGGGCAGTTCTTC
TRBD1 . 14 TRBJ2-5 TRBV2 CASRRTGGLETQYF TGTGCCAGCAGGAGGACAGGGGGCTTGGAGACCCAGTACTTC
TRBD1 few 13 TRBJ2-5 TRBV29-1 CSVRGQGAETQYF TGCAGCGTCAGGGGACAGGGGGCAGAGACCCAGTACTTC
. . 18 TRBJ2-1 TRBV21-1 CASSKWTRELRDRNEQFF TGTGCCAGCAGCAAATGGACCCGGGAGCTCCGGGATAGGAATGAGCAGTTCTTC
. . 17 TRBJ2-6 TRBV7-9 CSSSLGPFGAGANVLTF TGTTCCAGCAGCTTAGGGCCCTTCGGGGCTGGGGCCAACGTCCTGACTTTC
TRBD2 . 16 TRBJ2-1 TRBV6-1 CASSGLAGGGYNEQFF TGTGCCAGCAGTGGACTAGCGGGAGGGGGCTACAATGAGCAGTTCTTC
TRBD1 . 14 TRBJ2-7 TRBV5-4 CASSYGQGRHEQYF TGTGCCAGCAGCTATGGACAGGGAAGGCACGAGCAGTACTTC
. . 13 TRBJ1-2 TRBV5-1 CASSHGGGYGYTF TGCGCCAGCAGCCACGGGGGTGGCTATGGCTACACCTTC
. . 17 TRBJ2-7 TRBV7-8 CASSLEATGVLSYEQYF TGTGCCAGCAGCTTAGAGGCCACGGGAGTACTATCCTACGAGCAGTACTTC
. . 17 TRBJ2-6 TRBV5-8 CASSLLGHLSGANVLTF TGTGCCAGCAGCTTGTTGGGACACCTCTCTGGGGCCAACGTCCTGACTTTC
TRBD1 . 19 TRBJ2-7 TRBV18 CASSPRGLLWGQGAYEQYF TGTGCCAGCTCACCAAGGGGGTTGCTTTGGGGACAGGGGGCCTACGAGCAGTACTTC
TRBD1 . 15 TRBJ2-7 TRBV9 CASSARSGQGTEQYF TGTGCCAGCAGCGCTAGATCGGGACAGGGAACCGAGCAGTACTTC
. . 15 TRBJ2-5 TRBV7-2 CASSLATGLMETQYF TGTGCCAGCAGCTTAGCTACAGGGTTGATGGAGACCCAGTACTTC
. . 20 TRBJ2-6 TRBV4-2 CASSRGAIRTATSGANVLTF TGTGCCAGCAGCCGAGGTGCGATACGGACAGCAACCTCTGGGGCCAACGTCCTGACTTTC
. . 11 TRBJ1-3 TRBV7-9 CSSSSLNTIYF TGTTCCAGCAGCTCCCTAAACACCATATATTTT
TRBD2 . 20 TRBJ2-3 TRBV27 CASSQGLASGRYVGTDTQYF TGTGCCAGCAGCCAAGGTTTGGCTAGCGGGAGGTATGTGGGCACAGATACGCAGTATTTT
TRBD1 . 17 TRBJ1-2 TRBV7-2 CASSLRGGQGGNYGYTF TGTGCCAGCAGCTTAAGGGGGGGACAGGGGGGTAACTATGGCTACACCTTC
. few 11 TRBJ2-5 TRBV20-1 CSARGLAVMYF TGCAGTGCTAGAGGGCTAGCCGTCATGTACTTC
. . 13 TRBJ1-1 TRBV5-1 CASSFEDGGKAFF TGCGCCAGCAGCTTCGAGGATGGGGGCAAGGCTTTCTTT
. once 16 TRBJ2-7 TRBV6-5 CASSYSNLDSSYEQYF TGTGCCAGCAGTTACTCCAACCTGGACAGTTCCTACGAGCAGTACTTC
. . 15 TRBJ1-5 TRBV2 CASKSGDTRNQPQHF TGTGCCAGCAAGAGTGGGGACACCCGCAATCAGCCCCAGCATTTT
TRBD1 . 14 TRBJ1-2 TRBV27 CASSQNRGRGGYTF TGTGCCAGCAGTCAAAACAGGGGGCGCGGTGGCTACACCTTC
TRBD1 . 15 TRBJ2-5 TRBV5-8 CASSLYRGRLETQYF TGTGCCAGCAGCTTGTATAGGGGGCGCCTTGAGACCCAGTACTTC
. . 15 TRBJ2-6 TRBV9 CASTRGDSGANVLTF TGTGCCAGCACCAGGGGGGACTCTGGGGCCAACGTCCTGACTTTC
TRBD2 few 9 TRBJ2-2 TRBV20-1 CRGGWELFF TGCAGGGGGGGGTGGGAGCTGTTTTTT
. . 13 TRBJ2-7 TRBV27 CASSDPVGHEQYF TGTGCCAGCAGTGACCCCGTGGGCCACGAGCAGTACTTC
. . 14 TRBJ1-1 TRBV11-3 CASSLDAGSPEAFF TGTGCCAGCAGCTTAGACGCAGGTTCTCCTGAAGCTTTCTTT
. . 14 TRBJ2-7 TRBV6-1 CASSERGLIYEQYF TGTGCCAGCAGTGAACGGGGACTGATCTACGAGCAGTACTTC
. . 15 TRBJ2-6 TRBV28 CASAIGGSGANVLTF TGTGCCAGCGCCATAGGGGGCTCTGGGGCCAACGTCCTGACTTTC
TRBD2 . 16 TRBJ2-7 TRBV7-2 CASSPTTSVYSYEQYF TGTGCCAGCAGCCCCACCACTAGCGTATACTCCTACGAGCAGTACTTC
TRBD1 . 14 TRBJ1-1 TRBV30 CAGATGVMNTEAFF TGTGCCGGGGCGACAGGGGTTATGAACACTGAAGCTTTCTTT
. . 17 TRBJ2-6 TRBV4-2 CASSQDSRGPGANVLTF TGTGCCAGCAGCCAAGATAGTCGAGGCCCTGGGGCCAACGTCCTGACTTTC
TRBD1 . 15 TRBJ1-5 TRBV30 CAWSAPGQGKVPQHF TGTGCCTGGAGTGCCCCCGGACAGGGGAAAGTGCCCCAGCATTTT
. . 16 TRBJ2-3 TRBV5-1 CASSPEGRVGTDTQYF TGCGCCAGCAGCCCGGAGGGCAGGGTTGGCACAGATACGCAGTATTTT
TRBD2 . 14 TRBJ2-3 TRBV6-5 CASSEAGWTDTQYF TGTGCCAGCAGCGAAGCGGGGTGGACAGATACGCAGTATTTT
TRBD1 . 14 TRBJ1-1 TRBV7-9 CASRIYRGDTEAFF TGTGCCAGCAGGATCTACAGGGGAGACACTGAAGCTTTCTTT
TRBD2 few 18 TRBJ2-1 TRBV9 CASSATSLAGGPGNEQFF TGTGCCAGCAGCGCTACAAGCCTAGCGGGCGGACCCGGCAATGAGCAGTTCTTC
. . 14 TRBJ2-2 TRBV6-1 CASAFRVGTGELFF TGTGCCAGCGCCTTCAGGGTTGGCACCGGGGAGCTGTTTTTT
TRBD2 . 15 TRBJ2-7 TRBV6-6 CASTDSGRALYEQYF TGTGCCAGCACCGATAGCGGGAGGGCCCTCTACGAGCAGTACTTC
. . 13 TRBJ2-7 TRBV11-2 CASSAPPGYEQYF TGTGCCAGCAGCGCCCCCCCGGGTTACGAGCAGTACTTC